Sequencing of this TCR beta chain was carried out in a study of OX40 agonist ivuxolimab in advanced cancers. Study summary: Patients achieving partial responses numbered three: one hepatocellular carcinoma case and two cutaneous melanoma cases.

Assay used: immunoSEQ multiplex PCR; TCRdb lists only in-frame clones, some missing. The sample contains roughly 40,000 clones, over 75% of which appear only once. Study outcomes and limitations: Partial responders treated at 0.1-3.0 mg/kg exhibited clonal expansion among the lowest measured.

In its sample, this clone was seen once. The target antigen is unknown. The CDR3 spans 16 residues. Trimming took 1 base from V and 4 from J; bases not matched to a gene: 8. Per germline, CDR1 MGHRA and CDR2 YSYEKL. The chain carries TRBV4-1 and TRBJ2-3; 7 bases are shared with TRBD1. The sample in question was CD4+ or CD8+ T cells sorted from blood, obtained in a trial of the OX40 agonist ivuxolimab. The TCR comes from an adult with an advanced solid tumor such as melanoma, head and neck, liver or kidney cancer. CDR3 DNA sequence: TGCGCCAGCAGCCAAGGGGACAGCAATCGGGCAGATACGCAGTATTTT. Translation gives CASSQGDSNRADTQYF.